This T cell receptor beta chain was recovered during a study of Ad26.COV2.S vaccination and SARS-CoV-2 variants. Study-wide background: Dosing was one shot or two shots 56 days apart.

CDR3 length equals 13 residues. With 6 bases removed from V and 11 bases from J, the gap between germline ends came to 19 bases. Sequencing used immunoSEQ multiplex PCR; TCRdb keeps in-frame clones, though not all of them. The table records hundreds of thousands of clones, 80% to 90% of them present only once. Stated treatment: some 19 received Ad26.COV2.S at low or high dose, single or two shots; five or six received placebo; per-sample allocation not given. The samples were gathered on day 63 after the first injection of vaccine or placebo. Sample: peripheral blood, taken in a trial of Ad26.COV2.S vaccine versus placebo. The receptor's source is a person between 18 and 65 years old who received the Ad26.COV2.S COVID-19 vaccine or a placebo. The chain links TRBV12-3 or TRBV12-4 to TRBJ1-1; D uncertain. The CDR3 nucleotides are TGTGCCAGCAGCCAGAGAGAAATCGGGGTGGCTTTCTTT. The encoded protein is CASSQREIGVAFF.